The rows below give T cell receptor beta chains drawn from one sample of a study of cytomegalovirus exposure and HLA in healthy donors. Using immunoSEQ multiplex PCR, the repertoire was profiled, and TCRdb retains in-frame clones only, with some absent. The top ten clones hold roughly 3.2% of a sample with 85,000 to 100,000 clones, 64% of them seen once. Sequencing input: PBMCs. These TCRs come from a man aged 55 to 70 in good health and CMV-seronegative. The conserved cysteine and the conserved F or W are not part of the CDR3 here. Fields, in order: J gene, V gene, CDR3 protein.

J gene: TRBJ1-1
V gene: TRBV7-3
CDR3 protein: ASSFLGGTEAF

J gene: TRBJ1-5
V gene: TRBV18
CDR3 protein: ASSQDRADQPQH

J gene: TRBJ2-1
V gene: TRBV19
CDR3 protein: ASQKGAGAYNEQF

J gene: TRBJ2-1
V gene: TRBV19
CDR3 protein: ASSPIFTGKSYNEQF

J gene: TRBJ2-6
V gene: TRBV11-2
CDR3 protein: ASSPGQGNSGANVLT

J gene: TRBJ2-3
V gene: TRBV5-1
CDR3 protein: ASSRDRDTQY

J gene: TRBJ1-6
V gene: TRBV11-2
CDR3 protein: ASSLENSALH

J gene: TRBJ2-7
V gene: TRBV6-6
CDR3 protein: ASSYSGTGSSYEQY

J gene: TRBJ2-2
V gene: TRBV7-6
CDR3 protein: ASSLGLANTGELF

J gene: TRBJ1-1
V gene: TRBV13
CDR3 protein: ASSPLRVDEAF

J gene: TRBJ1-2
V gene: TRBV30
CDR3 protein: AWRTMGGNYGYT

J gene: TRBJ2-4
V gene: TRBV28
CDR3 protein: ASSGGDKLAKNIQY

J gene: TRBJ2-3
V gene: TRBV7-9
CDR3 protein: ASSLDLAADTQY

J gene: NA
V gene: TRBV10-3
CDR3 protein: AISESAGTPEQY

J gene: TRBJ2-3
V gene: TRBV5-1
CDR3 protein: ASSLELSSDTQY

J gene: TRBJ2-7
V gene: TRBV19
CDR3 protein: ASSIPGGYEQY

J gene: NA
V gene: TRBV2
CDR3 protein: ASSEESTLSYEQY

J gene: TRBJ2-7
V gene: TRBV10-1
CDR3 protein: ASSELVSDEQY

J gene: TRBJ1-5
V gene: TRBV19
CDR3 protein: ASSISGSQPQH

J gene: TRBJ1-2
V gene: TRBV27
CDR3 protein: ASSLLTFGTVSGYT

J gene: TRBJ2-1
V gene: TRBV6-4
CDR3 protein: ASSDSSRNHNEQF

J gene: TRBJ2-1
V gene: TRBV6-4
CDR3 protein: ASSDGTGGNNEQF

J gene: TRBJ1-6
V gene: TRBV19
CDR3 protein: ASRGDRGNSPLH

J gene: TRBJ2-7
V gene: TRBV29-1
CDR3 protein: SVRAGGYEQY

J gene: TRBJ1-4
V gene: TRBV19
CDR3 protein: ASSPGQELSEKLF

J gene: TRBJ2-3
V gene: TRBV28
CDR3 protein: ASRRQGGTDTQY

J gene: TRBJ2-2
V gene: TRBV6-1
CDR3 protein: AITEEIAGAGEPF

J gene: TRBJ2-4
V gene: TRBV4-2
CDR3 protein: ASSQDIQGRVLTKNIQY

J gene: TRBJ1-6
V gene: TRBV5-1
CDR3 protein: ASSLGTGGLGSLSPLH

J gene: TRBJ1-6
V gene: TRBV21-1
CDR3 protein: ASSKRQANSPLH

J gene: TRBJ2-7
V gene: TRBV6-5
CDR3 protein: ASSYSRSYEQY

J gene: TRBJ1-1
V gene: TRBV5-1
CDR3 protein: ASSSNLQGTEAF

J gene: TRBJ1-2
V gene: TRBV11-3
CDR3 protein: ASSLDATGGKDGYT